The clone carrying this TCR beta chain came up a few times. The antigen remains unidentified. The data are from a study of early T cells in non-severe SARS-CoV-2 infection. The overall study: With bulk RNA from unsorted whole blood as input, sequencing yielded unpaired chains. Whole-study results and caveats: The VDJdb matching leaned toward anti-spike CD8 responses and overlooked private and CD4 specificities.

CDR1 is MDHEN, CDR2 SYDVKM, per germline. V was clipped by 4 bases and J by 0 bases, with 4 bases between them. The CDR3 is 14 residues long. As part of library construction, unique molecular identifiers were attached to individual cDNA molecules. TCRdb re-derived calls from the 5' RACE reads in MiXCR, one entry per CDR3 protein. The repertoire holds fewer than 30,000 distinct CDR3 sequences, with almost 4.5% as singletons. The sample taken for sequencing was whole blood. The TCR sequence derives from an adult who was a healthcare worker with PCR-confirmed SARS-CoV-2 infection or an uninfected control (not recorded which). The chain links TRBV28 to TRBJ2-6; D call uncertain. The CDR3 coding sequence is TGTGCCAGCAGTTCTAACTCTGGGGCCAACGTCCTGACTTTC. Amino acid sequence: CASSSNSGANVLTF.